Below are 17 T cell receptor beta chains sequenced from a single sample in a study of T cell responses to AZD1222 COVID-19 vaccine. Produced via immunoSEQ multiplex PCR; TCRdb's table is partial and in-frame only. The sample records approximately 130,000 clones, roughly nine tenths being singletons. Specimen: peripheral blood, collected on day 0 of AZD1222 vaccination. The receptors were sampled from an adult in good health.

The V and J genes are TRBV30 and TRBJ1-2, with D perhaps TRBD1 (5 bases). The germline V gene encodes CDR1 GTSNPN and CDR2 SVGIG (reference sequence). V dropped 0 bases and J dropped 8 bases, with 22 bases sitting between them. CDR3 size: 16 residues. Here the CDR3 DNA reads TGTGCCTGGAGTGTACGACGGGCCTTAAGCAGGGAAGGCTACACCTTC. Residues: CAWSVRRALSREGYTF.

CDR3 loop: CASSDPEGNTIYF. The CDR3 DNA is TGTGCCAGCAGTGACCCAGAGGGAAACACCATATATTTT. The chain has TRBV2 and TRBJ1-3; no firm D call. Deletions cut 3 bases from V and 4 bases from J, with 7 bases between. The CDR3 is made up of 13 amino acids. CDR1 is SNHLY, CDR2 FYNNEI, per germline.

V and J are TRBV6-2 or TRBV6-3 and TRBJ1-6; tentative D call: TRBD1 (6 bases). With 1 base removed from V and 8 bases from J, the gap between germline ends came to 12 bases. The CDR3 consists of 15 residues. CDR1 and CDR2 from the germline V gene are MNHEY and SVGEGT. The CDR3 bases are TGTGCCAGCAGTTACTGGTCAGGGGTCGATTCACCCCTCCACTTT. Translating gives CASSYWSGVDSPLHF.

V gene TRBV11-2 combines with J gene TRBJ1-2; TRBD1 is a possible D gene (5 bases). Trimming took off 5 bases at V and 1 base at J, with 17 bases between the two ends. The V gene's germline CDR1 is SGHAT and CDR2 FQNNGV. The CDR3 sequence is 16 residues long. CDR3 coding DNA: TGTGCCAGCAGCCGCGAACTGGACACACTTAACTATGGCTACACCTTC. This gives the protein CASSRELDTLNYGYTF.

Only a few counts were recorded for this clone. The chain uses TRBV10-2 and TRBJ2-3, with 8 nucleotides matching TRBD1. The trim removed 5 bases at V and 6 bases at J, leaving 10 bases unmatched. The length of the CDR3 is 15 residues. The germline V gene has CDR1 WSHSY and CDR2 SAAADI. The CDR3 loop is CASSSTGGSGDTQYF. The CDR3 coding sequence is TGCGCCAGCAGTTCTACAGGGGGATCGGGGGATACGCAGTATTTT.

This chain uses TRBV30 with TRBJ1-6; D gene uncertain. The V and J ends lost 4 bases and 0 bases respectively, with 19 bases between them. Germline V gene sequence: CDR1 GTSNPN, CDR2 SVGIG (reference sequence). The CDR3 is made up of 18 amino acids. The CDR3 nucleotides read TGTGCCTGGAAAAGGGAAATTATTAGAGACTCCTATAATTCACCCCTCCACTTT. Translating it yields CAWKREIIRDSYNSPLHF.

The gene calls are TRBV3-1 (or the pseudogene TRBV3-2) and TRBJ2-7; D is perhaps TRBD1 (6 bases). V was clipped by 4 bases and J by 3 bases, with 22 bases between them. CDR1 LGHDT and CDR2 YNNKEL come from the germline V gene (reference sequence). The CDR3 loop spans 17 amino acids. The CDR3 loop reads CASSPTLQGYPNYEQYF. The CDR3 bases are TGTGCCAGCAGCCCCACCCTACAGGGTTATCCCAACTACGAGCAGTACTTC.

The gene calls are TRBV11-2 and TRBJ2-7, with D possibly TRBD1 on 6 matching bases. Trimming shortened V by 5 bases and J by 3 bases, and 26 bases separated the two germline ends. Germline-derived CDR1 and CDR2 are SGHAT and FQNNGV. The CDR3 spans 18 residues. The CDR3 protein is CASSPISRSRGVRYEQYF. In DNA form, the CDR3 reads TGTGCCAGCAGCCCGATATCGAGGAGCAGGGGAGTACGCTACGAGCAGTACTTC.

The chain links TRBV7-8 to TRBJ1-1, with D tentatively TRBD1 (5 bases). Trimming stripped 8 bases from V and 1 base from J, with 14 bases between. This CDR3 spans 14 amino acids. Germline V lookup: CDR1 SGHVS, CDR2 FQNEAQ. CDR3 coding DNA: TGTGCCAGCGTCCAAGGGGCTTGGAACACTGAAGCTTTCTTT. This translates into CASVQGAWNTEAFF.

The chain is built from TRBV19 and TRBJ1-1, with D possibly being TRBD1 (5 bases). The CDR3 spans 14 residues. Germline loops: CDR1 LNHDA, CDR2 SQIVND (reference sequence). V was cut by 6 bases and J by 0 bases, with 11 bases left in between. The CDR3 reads CASRDTSMNTEAFF. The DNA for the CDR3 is TGTGCCAGTAGGGACACTTCGATGAACACTGAAGCTTTCTTT.

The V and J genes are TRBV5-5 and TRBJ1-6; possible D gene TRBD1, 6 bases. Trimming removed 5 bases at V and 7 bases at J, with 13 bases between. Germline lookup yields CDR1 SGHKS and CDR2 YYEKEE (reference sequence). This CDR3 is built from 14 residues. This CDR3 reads CASRHRVGNSPLHF. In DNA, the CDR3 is TGTGCCAGCAGGCACAGGGTGGGAAATTCACCCCTCCACTTT.

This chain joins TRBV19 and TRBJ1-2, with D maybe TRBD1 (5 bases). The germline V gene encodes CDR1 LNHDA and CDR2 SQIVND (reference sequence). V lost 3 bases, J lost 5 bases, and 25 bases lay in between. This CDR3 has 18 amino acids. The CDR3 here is CASSIRQGYSPPGYGYTF. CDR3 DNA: TGTGCCAGTAGTATCCGTCAGGGATATTCTCCCCCTGGATATGGCTACACCTTC.

CDR3 protein: CASGDEFLGYTF. The CDR3 DNA reads TGTGCCAGCGGGGATGAATTTCTTGGCTACACCTTC. The V and J genes are TRBV6-5 and TRBJ1-2; no reliable D call. The CDR3 runs to 12 residues. In germline, CDR1 is MNHEY, CDR2 SVGAGI. V was trimmed by 8 bases and J by 7 bases, leaving 14 bases between them.

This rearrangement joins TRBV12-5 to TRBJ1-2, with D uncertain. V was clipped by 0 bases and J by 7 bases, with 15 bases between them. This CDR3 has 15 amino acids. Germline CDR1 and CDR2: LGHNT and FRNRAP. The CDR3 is CASGLVHASWSGYTF. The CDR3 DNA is TGTGCTAGTGGTTTGGTACACGCATCCTGGAGTGGCTACACCTTC. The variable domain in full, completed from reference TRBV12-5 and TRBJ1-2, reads DARVTQTPRHKVTEMGQEVTMRCQPILGHNTVFWYRQTMMQGLELLAYFRNRAPLDDSGMPKDRFSAEMPDATLATLKIQPSEPRDSAVYFCASGLVHASWSGYTFGSGTRLTVV.

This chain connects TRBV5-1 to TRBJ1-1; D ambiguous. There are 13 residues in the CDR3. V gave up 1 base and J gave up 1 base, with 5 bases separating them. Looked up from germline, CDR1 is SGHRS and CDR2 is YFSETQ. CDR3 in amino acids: CASSLWPNTEAFF. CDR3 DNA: TGCGCCAGCAGCTTGTGGCCGAACACTGAAGCTTTCTTT.

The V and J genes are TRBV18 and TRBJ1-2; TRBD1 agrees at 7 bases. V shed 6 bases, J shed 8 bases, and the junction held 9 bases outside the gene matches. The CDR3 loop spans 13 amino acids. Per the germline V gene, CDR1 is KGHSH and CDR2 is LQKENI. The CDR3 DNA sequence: TGTGCCAGCTCCCAAGGACAGGTCAACGGCTACACCTTC. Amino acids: CASSQGQVNGYTF.

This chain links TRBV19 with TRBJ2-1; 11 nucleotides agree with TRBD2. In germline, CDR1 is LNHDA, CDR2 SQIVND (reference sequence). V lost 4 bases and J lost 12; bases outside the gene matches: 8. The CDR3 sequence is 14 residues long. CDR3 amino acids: CASSTDRLAGLQFF. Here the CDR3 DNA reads TGTGCCAGTAGTACCGACAGACTAGCGGGGTTGCAGTTCTTC.